The 8 T cell receptor beta chains below were found in one sample sequenced in a study of metastatic and nonmetastatic thyroid tumors. MiXCR reprocessed the PCR reads for TCRdb. Of roughly 20,000 clones listed, roughly 29% are singletons. Thyroid surgery was performed in patients who had received no treatment beforehand. The sample comprised blood. Receptors were obtained from a female donor with papillary thyroid cancer or a benign thyroid nodule (not recorded which). Some clones in this sample may be carry-over from other donors' samples.

V gene TRBV12-3 or TRBV12-4 combines with J gene TRBJ1-2, with D unclear. CDR3 size: 14 residues. The ends were cut back, 8 bases at V and 4 bases at J, with 17 bases in the middle. In nucleotides, the CDR3 is TGTGCCAGCTGTCAGTACATGGTTGTCTATGGCTACACCTTC. Its protein is CASCQYMVVYGYTF.

This clone appeared many times. V and J are TRBV4-2 and TRBJ2-5; 11 nucleotides match TRBD1. The CDR3 sequence is 16 residues long. Germline loops: CDR1 LGHNA, CDR2 YNFKEQ. Trimming at V came to 0 bases and at J to 4 bases, leaving 4 bases not matched to a gene. CDR3 in amino acids: CASSQDSGTGGETQYF. Here the CDR3 DNA reads TGTGCCAGCAGCCAAGACTCCGGGACAGGGGGAGAGACCCAGTACTTC.

The V gene is TRBV5-1, the J gene TRBJ2-3; TRBD1 might be the D (5 bases). V dropped 4 bases and J dropped 5 bases, with 14 bases sitting between them. This CDR3 spans 14 amino acids. The germline V gene encodes CDR1 SGHRS and CDR2 YFSETQ. CDR3 amino acids: CASSRVGQGDTQYF. The CDR3 bases are TGCGCCAGCAGCCGGGTGGGGCAGGGAGATACGCAGTATTTT.

This clone was seen at least ten times. Relative to the germline gene, one junction end is altered; a read error may explain this. The chain is built from TRBV12-3 or TRBV12-4 and TRBJ2-7; D possibly corresponds to TRBD1 (6 bases). The CDR3 has 14 residues. CDR3 sequence (DNA): TGTGCCAGCAGGAAAGGGACAATCTCCGACGAGCAGTACTTC. Its translation: CASRKGTISDEQYF.

The rearrangement links TRBV12-3 or TRBV12-4 to TRBJ1-1; 8 bases fit TRBD1. The V segment lost 4 bases and the J segment 4 bases; nucleotides outside the gene matches: 5. CDR3 size: 14 residues. CDR3 in amino acids: CASSSGGAGTEAFF. CDR3 sequence (DNA): TGTGCCAGCAGTTCAGGGGGCGCGGGCACTGAAGCTTTCTTT.

The V call is TRBV4-1, the J call TRBJ2-7; 9 bases align to TRBD2. CDR1 is MGHRA and CDR2 is YSYEKL in the germline V gene. CDR3 length: 15 residues. V gave up 4 bases and J gave up 2 bases; unmatched junction bases: 6. The chain's CDR3 is CASSLQAGGTYEQYF. CDR3 coding DNA: TGCGCCAGCAGCCTACAAGCGGGAGGAACCTACGAGCAGTACTTC.

This chain joins TRBV5-1 and TRBJ2-1; no clear D. Germline V gene sequence: CDR1 SGHRS, CDR2 YFSETQ. The CDR3 runs 13 residues. The germline V and J ends were trimmed by 4 bases and 4 bases, with 9 bases remaining between them. CDR3 amino acids: CASSPGGYNEQFF. In DNA form, the CDR3 reads TGCGCCAGCAGCCCGGGCGGATACAATGAGCAGTTCTTC. The whole variable domain, filled in from reference TRBV5-1 and TRBJ2-1, reads KAGVTQTPRYLIKTRGQQVTLSCSPISGHRSVSWYQQTPGQGLQFLFEYFSETQRNKGNFPGRFSGRQFSNSRSEMNVSTLELGDSALYLCASSPGGYNEQFFGPGTRLTVL.

This clone has only a few counts. The junction departs from germline at one end; a sequencing error may be responsible. The V gene is TRBV24-1, the J gene TRBJ2-7, with TRBD2 identical over 7 bases. CDR1 is KGHDR, CDR2 SFDVKD, per germline. The CDR3 length is 14 residues. CDR3 in amino acids: CSTSKAGYSYEQYF. CDR3 nucleotides: TGTTCCACCTCGAAAGCGGGATACTCCTACGAGCAGTACTTC.